Shown below are 5 T cell receptor beta chains from a single sample sequenced in a study of T cell responses to AZD1222 COVID-19 vaccine (dated by TCRdb to the early 2020s). The library was obtained by the immunoSEQ multiplex PCR assay. Not all clones reach the TCRdb copy of this immuneACCESS table, which keeps in-frame sequences only. Checked studies attribute under half of the gap to unresolved V genes and leave the rest unexplained. Across this sample there are roughly 130,000 clones, with roughly 87% seen only once. The biggest ten clones account for 1.4% to 1.5% of the sample. What this sample's time point label stands for: baseline before first vaccination. The sample here was peripheral blood, taken on day 0 of AZD1222 vaccination. The source of these receptors is an adult in good health.

The chain has TRBV7-9 and TRBJ1-5; D remains unclear. CDR3 size: 12 residues. Germline V gene sequence: CDR1 SEHNR, CDR2 FQNEAQ (reference sequence). V gave up 5 bases and J gave up 6 bases, with 8 bases separating them. For the CDR3, the DNA is TGTGCCAGCAGCCTAATGGGTCAGCCCCAGCATTTT. Translating it yields CASSLMGQPQHF.

J is TRBJ1-1 and V is TRBV5-4; D gene ambiguous. Trimming cost V 0 bases and J 3 bases, with 15 bases left between them. The CDR3 is 16 amino acids. Looked up from germline, CDR1 is SGHNT and CDR2 is YYREEE (reference sequence). The CDR3 nucleotides are TGTGCCAGCAGCTTGGAGGCACTCACATCTTACACTGAAGCTTTCTTT. It translates to CASSLEALTSYTEAFF. Filled out from reference TRBV5-4 and TRBJ1-1, the complete variable domain reads ETGVTQSPTHLIKTRGQQVTLRCSSQSGHNTVSWYQQALGQGPQFIFQYYREEENGRGNFPPRFSGLQFPNYSSELNVNALELDDSALYLCASSLEALTSYTEAFFGQGTRLTVV.

The count of this clone is one. The chain links TRBV6-5 to TRBJ1-6; TRBD1 might be the D (6 bases). The germline V and J ends were trimmed by 11 bases and 14 bases, with 19 bases remaining between them. This CDR3 is built from 12 residues. The germline CDR1 and CDR2 sequences are MNHEY and SVGAGI. The CDR3 loop is CASRAGESTLHF. DNA of the CDR3: TGTGCCTCTAGGGCAGGGGAGTCGACCCTCCACTTT.

This chain uses TRBV19 with TRBJ2-2; TRBD1 matches 7 bases. The CDR3 totals 14 residues. Germline V gene sequence: CDR1 LNHDA, CDR2 SQIVND (reference sequence). Losses at the gene ends were 6 bases for V and 4 bases for J; bases not matched to a gene: 5. CDR3 region: CASRRDRTTGELFF. In nucleotides, the CDR3 is TGTGCCAGTAGAAGGGACAGAACCACCGGGGAGCTGTTTTTT. The complete variable domain, with remaining parts taken from reference TRBV19 and TRBJ2-2, reads DGGITQSPKYLFRKEGQNVTLSCEQNLNHDAMYWYRQDPGQGLRLIYYSQIVNDFQKGDIAEGYSVSREKKESFPLTVTSAQKNPTAFYLCASRRDRTTGELFFGEGSRLTVL.

The chain couples TRBV5-4 to TRBJ2-5; TRBD1 matches at 8 bases. Germline V gene sequence: CDR1 SGHNT, CDR2 YYREEE (reference sequence). This CDR3 has 17 residues. V lost 4 bases, J lost 2 bases, and 13 bases stayed unmatched. The CDR3 loop reads CASSRRGRQGAQETQYF. DNA of the CDR3: TGTGCCAGCAGCCGTAGGGGGAGGCAGGGGGCGCAAGAGACCCAGTACTTC.